A single sample gave rise to the 30 T cell receptor beta chains below, sequenced in a study of blood T cells in healthy people across ages (dated by TCRdb to 2013 to 2016). Receptors were amplified or captured by 5' RACE. TCRdb names Illumina HiSeq 2500 as the instrument used. A second PCR of about 6 to 11 cycles was performed with a sample-barcoded 5' primer and a J-beta primer mix. TCRdb reprocessed the public reads (quality trimming at Q25 with fastp, clone calling with MiXCR) and kept in-frame beta chains. Rows are unified per CDR3 protein, each entry keeping the most common DNA and genes. The sample data list about 640,000 distinct CDR3 sequences, and approximately 50% of these were observed just once. Of the sample, over 30% falls within the top ten clones. Sequences were obtained from blood. The receptors come from a man between 60 and 70 years old in good health.

This chain uses TRBV11-2 with TRBJ1-1; D gene unclear. Trimming removed 4 bases at V and 4 bases at J, with 13 bases between. CDR1 and CDR2 from the germline V gene are SGHAT and FQNNGV. The CDR3 length is 14 residues. The CDR3 region has the DNA TGTGCCAGCAGCTCAGTACGAAAGGTCACTGAAGCTTTCTTT. Its translation is CASSSVRKVTEAFF.

The chain links TRBV20-1 to TRBJ2-5; 12 bases map to TRBD1. Per germline, CDR1 DFQATT and CDR2 SNEGSKA (reference sequence). This CDR3 region has 15 residues. The CDR3 coding sequence is TGCAGCGCAGACACCGGGACAGGGGGCAAGGAGACCCAGTACTTC. It specifies CSADTGTGGKETQYF.

About this clonotype: One base away lies a much larger clone, so this may be a sequencing read error. This chain links TRBV27 with TRBJ2-5, with no clear D. CDR3 length: 14 residues. The V end lost 5 bases, the J end lost 0 bases, and 10 bases lay between the germline ends. Germline V gene lookup returns CDR1 MNHEY and CDR2 SMNVEV (reference sequence). CDR3: CASSALDHQETQYF. DNA of the CDR3: TGTGCCAGCAGTGCCCTGGACCACCAAGAGACCCAGTACTTC.

This chain connects TRBV14 to TRBJ2-1; TRBD2 is a possible D gene (5 bases). Germline V CDR1 and CDR2: SGHDN, FVKESK. V was shortened by 4 bases and J by 12 bases, with 16 bases between the two germline ends. The CDR3 is 13 residues long. For the CDR3, the DNA is TGTGCCAGCAGCCCACGTCGTGAGGGTGGGCAGTTCTTC. It yields the protein CASSPRREGGQFF.

This clonotype was picked up one time. The DNA for the CDR3 is TGCGCCAGCAGCTTAGTGGGGACTAGCGGGATCACAGATACGCAGTATTTT. Protein: CASSLVGTSGITDTQYF. The chain uses TRBV5-1 and TRBJ2-3; 13 nucleotides match TRBD2. After removal of 2 bases from V and 2 bases from J, the junction contained 5 bases not matched to a gene. CDR1 is SGHRS and CDR2 is YFSETQ in the germline V gene. The CDR3 is 17 residues long.

This chain links TRBV12-3 or TRBV12-4 with TRBJ1-3; 9 bases are a match to TRBD1. The CDR3 loop spans 16 amino acids. Unmatched junction bases numbered 7, after V lost 6 bases and J lost 1 base. For the CDR3, the DNA is TGTGCCAGCAGATTACAGGGGGCAAGTTCTGGAAACACCATATATTTT. Translating gives CASRLQGASSGNTIYF.

This chain joins TRBV7-6 and TRBJ2-5; D possibly corresponds to TRBD1 (6 bases). V lost 2 bases and J lost 13, with 14 bases in between. The length of the CDR3 is 12 residues. Germline assignment: CDR1 SGHVS and CDR2 FNYEAQ. The DNA of the CDR3 is TGTGCCAGCAGCTTACTGGGGGACAAGAGGTACTTC. This sequence encodes CASSLLGDKRYF.

This chain connects TRBV5-4 to TRBJ2-5, with 7 bases identical to TRBD2. This CDR3 region has 16 residues. The germline gives CDR1 SGHNT, CDR2 YYREEE (reference sequence). V lost 1 base to trimming and J lost 0 bases; unmatched junction nucleotides: 6. CDR3 in DNA: TGTGCCAGCAGCTTGTGGCAGGGAGGGTACCAAGAGACCCAGTACTTC. Protein product: CASSLWQGGYQETQYF.

This clonotype was picked up a small number of times. The rearrangement uses TRBV29-1 and TRBJ1-1, with a tentative D call TRBD1 (5 bases). Germline lookup yields CDR1 SQVTM and CDR2 ANQGSEA. Trimming left V 6 bases short and J 1 base short, with 15 bases between. The CDR3 is 14 residues long. The CDR3 DNA sequence: TGCAGCGTCAGACAGTTGCGGGAGAACACTGAAGCTTTCTTT. Residues: CSVRQLRENTEAFF.

In its sample, this clonotype was seen once. One end of the junction fails to match germline, which may point to a read error. This chain connects TRBV29-1 to TRBJ2-1; 9 bases agree with TRBD1. CDR1 and CDR2 (germline): SQVTM, ANQGSEA. The CDR3 runs to 14 residues. The CDR3 bases are TGCGGCGTTGGTCTTACAGGGGGCGGATGGGATCAGTTCTTC. Residues: CGVGLTGGGWDQFF.

The chain joins TRBV29-1 to TRBJ1-1, with a possible D match to TRBD1 (6 bases). Germline values: CDR1 SQVTM, CDR2 ANQGSEA. The CDR3 sequence is 14 residues long. Trimming stripped 6 bases from V and 0 bases from J, with 14 bases between. Here the CDR3 reads CSVSRDILNTEAFF. Here the CDR3 DNA reads TGCAGCGTAAGCCGGGACATCCTGAACACTGAAGCTTTCTTT.

This rearrangement joins TRBV5-1 to TRBJ2-4; D is tentatively TRBD1 or TRBD2 (6 bases each). V was shortened by 0 bases and J by 4 bases, with 11 bases between the two germline ends. CDR1 and CDR2 from the germline V gene are SGHRS and YFSETQ. The CDR3 runs 15 residues. CDR3 in DNA: TGCGCCAGCAGCTTGGGCGGGACATCTAAAAACATTCAGTACTTC. It translates to CASSLGGTSKNIQYF.

The V and J genes are TRBV25-1 and TRBJ2-1; 7 bases agree with TRBD2. The CDR3 is 14 amino acids. From germline, CDR1 is MGHDK and CDR2 SYGVNS. The trim removed 5 bases at V and 3 bases at J, leaving 4 bases unmatched. The CDR3 DNA is TGTGCCAGCAGTACATGCGGGGGCTACAATGAGCAGTTCTTC. It encodes CASSTCGGYNEQFF.

The chain uses TRBV6-2 or TRBV6-3 and TRBJ2-7; 10 bases are shared with TRBD2. CDR1 is MNHEY, CDR2 SVGEGT, per germline. The CDR3 contains 17 residues. V was pared by 4 bases and J by 3 bases, with 12 bases of the junction left unmatched. CDR3 sequence (DNA): TGTGCCAGCAGTTCGGCTAGCGGGGGCGAGTTCAGCTACGAGCAGTACTTC. Amino acids: CASSSASGGEFSYEQYF.

The CDR3 nucleotides are TGTGCCAGCAGTCGTACCGGGACAGGGGCTTTGCAGTTCTTC. Translated, it gives CASSRTGTGALQFF. This chain connects TRBV11-3 to TRBJ2-1; 10 bases map to TRBD1. The ends lost 6 bases at V and 12 bases at J; junction bases unmatched: 11. CDR1 is SGHNT and CDR2 is YENEEA in the germline V gene. This CDR3 is built from 14 residues. The full variable domain, in which reference TRBV11-3 and TRBJ2-1 provide the parts outside the CDR3, is EAGVVQSPRYKIIEKKQPVAFWCNPISGHNTLYWYLQNLGQGPELLIRYENEEAVDDSQLPKDRFSAERLKGVDSTLKIQPAELGDSAVYLCASSRTGTGALQFFGPGTRLTVL.

The chain recombines TRBV7-9 with TRBJ1-2, with 9 bases matching TRBD1. The CDR3 is made up of 14 amino acids. The ends lost 8 bases at V and 8 bases at J; junction bases unmatched: 12. CDR1 is SEHNR and CDR2 is FQNEAQ in the germline V gene (reference sequence). The CDR3 coding sequence is TGTGCCAGCCAACGAGGACAGGGGCCGGGGGGCTACACCTTC. The encoded protein is CASQRGQGPGGYTF.

The genes are TRBV6-5 and TRBJ1-2, with D perhaps TRBD1 (6 bases). V lost 6 bases and J lost 7, with 21 bases in between. Germline V gives CDR1 MNHEY, CDR2 SVGAGI. The CDR3 length is 15 residues. The chain's CDR3 is CASSSPATGLGGYTF. In DNA form, the CDR3 reads TGTGCCAGCAGCTCCCCGGCGACAGGTCTAGGTGGCTACACCTTC.

The rearrangement joins TRBV21-1 to TRBJ1-6. TRBV21-1 is a known pseudogene. The CDR3 contains 16 residues. The CDR3: CASSKVRGGGISPLHF. The DNA for the CDR3 is TGTGCCAGCAGCAAAGTGCGTGGAGGTGGGATTTCACCCCTCCACTTT.

The chain recombines TRBV24-1 with TRBJ2-3, with D perhaps TRBD1 (6 bases). CDR1 is KGHDR and CDR2 is SFDVKD in the germline V gene. The CDR3 length is 15 residues. V shed 0 bases and J shed 6 bases, with 12 bases lying between them. CDR3 bases: TGTGCCACCAGTGATTTGTACAGGGTGCAGGATACGCAGTATTTT. It encodes CATSDLYRVQDTQYF.

The rearrangement uses TRBV24-1 and TRBJ2-1; TRBD2 matches 13 bases. The CDR3 extends over 16 amino acids. V lost 4 bases and J lost 8; bases outside the gene matches: 7. Germline values: CDR1 KGHDR, CDR2 SFDVKD. CDR3: CATSDSGTSGEHEQFF. The CDR3 bases are TGTGCCACCAGTGACTCTGGGACTAGCGGGGAACATGAGCAGTTCTTC.

The chain is built from TRBV20-1 and TRBJ2-5, with D perhaps matching TRBD2 (6 bases). The germline V gene has CDR1 DFQATT and CDR2 SNEGSKA (reference sequence). V gave up 3 bases and J gave up 1 base, with 18 bases separating them. There are 16 residues in the CDR3. DNA for the CDR3: TGCAGTGCTAGCGAGTTTGGCGGGGAGGTCCAAGAGACCCAGTACTTC. It translates to CSASEFGGEVQETQYF.

This clonotype came up a few times. The CDR3 bases are TGTGCCAGCAGGGGGGCAGTTCTCAGCTCTGGGGCCAACGTCCTGACTTTC. Translated, it gives CASRGAVLSSGANVLTF. V usage is TRBV6-1 and J usage is TRBJ2-6, with D possibly matching TRBD1 (6 bases). The CDR3 has 17 amino acids. Germline-derived CDR1 and CDR2 are MNHNS and SASEGT. Trimming took off 6 bases at V and 0 bases at J, with 15 bases between the two ends.

This clonotype showed up just once. The chain combines TRBV28 with TRBJ2-1; D may be TRBD1 (7 bases). Trimming cost V 6 bases and J 5 bases, with 14 bases left between them. The germline V gene has CDR1 MDHEN and CDR2 SYDVKM. The length of the CDR3 is 14 residues. The chain's CDR3 is CASRPGGRHNEQFF. The CDR3 DNA sequence: TGTGCCAGCAGGCCAGGGGGGCGACACAATGAGCAGTTCTTC.

As DNA, the CDR3 is TGCGCCAGCAGTTGGACAGGGGCGCAGATTGAGCAGTTCTTC. It translates to CASSWTGAQIEQFF. The chain has TRBV5-1 and TRBJ2-1, with TRBD1 identical over 9 bases. With 5 bases clipped from V and 9 bases from J, the junction kept 9 bases outside the gene matches. Germline CDR1 is SGHRS and CDR2 is YFSETQ. This CDR3 region has 14 residues.

The chain combines TRBV4-1 with TRBJ2-5; D gene uncertain. This CDR3 spans 16 amino acids. The germline V gene has CDR1 MGHRA and CDR2 YSYEKL. V lost 4 bases, J lost 4 bases, and 19 bases lay in between. The CDR3 reads CASSPSGLTPRETQYF. CDR3 sequence (DNA): TGCGCCAGCAGCCCCTCCGGGCTAACCCCCCGAGAGACCCAGTACTTC.

The chain employs TRBV10-2 and TRBJ2-5; tentative D call: TRBD2 (7 bases). Trimming removed 6 bases at V and 0 bases at J, with 11 bases between. Germline-derived CDR1 and CDR2 are WSHSY and SAAADI. The CDR3 extends over 14 amino acids. Here the CDR3 reads CASRGGRNQETQYF. For the CDR3, the DNA is TGCGCCAGCAGGGGGGGGCGGAACCAAGAGACCCAGTACTTC.

This clonotype was picked up one time. V usage is TRBV6-5 and J usage is TRBJ1-4, with a weak D call TRBD1 (6 bases). The CDR3 is 15 amino acids. V gave up 6 bases and J gave up 8 bases, with 19 bases separating them. The V gene's germline CDR1 is MNHEY and CDR2 SVGAGI. The CDR3 loop is CASRGPPIGGEKLFF. Here the CDR3 DNA reads TGTGCCAGCAGGGGACCCCCAATAGGGGGGGAAAAACTGTTTTTT.

This clonotype has more than one count but fewer than ten. J is TRBJ2-7 and V is TRBV10-3; the match to TRBD2 covers 7 bases. The CDR3 consists of 13 residues. Looked up from germline, CDR1 is ENHRY and CDR2 is SYGVKD. V shed 11 bases, J shed 0 bases, and the junction held 7 bases outside the gene matches. The CDR3 DNA reads as TGTGCCTCCAGGCGGGAGAGCTCCTACGAGCAGTACTTC. Its protein product is CASRRESSYEQYF.

The count of this clonotype is one. The chain carries TRBV18 and TRBJ2-3; D remains unclear. This CDR3 has 16 residues. V dropped 0 bases and J dropped 0 bases, with 10 bases sitting between them. Germline CDR1 and CDR2: KGHSH and LQKENI. Here the CDR3 DNA reads TGTGCCAGCTCACCACCAACAAGTACTAGCACAGATACGCAGTATTTT. Amino acid sequence: CASSPPTSTSTDTQYF.

This chain connects TRBV11-2 to TRBJ2-1; 7 bases match TRBD1. The CDR3 contains 14 residues. The germline V gene has CDR1 SGHAT and CDR2 FQNNGV. Trimming took 5 bases from V and 13 from J; bases not matched to a gene: 14. The CDR3 protein is CASSPTGVQEAQFF. DNA of the CDR3: TGTGCCAGCAGCCCCACAGGGGTACAAGAGGCCCAGTTCTTC.